Listed here are 22 T cell receptor beta chains from one sample, sequenced in a study of shared clonotypes between healthy human individuals. TCRdb's table, derived via immunoSEQ multiplex PCR, lists solely in-frame clones and lacks some. The sample shows hundreds of thousands of clones, less than 80% of them seen only once. Source material: memory CD4+ T cells sorted from blood. The subset denotes: CD45RA-negative fraction. These receptors were obtained from a woman aged 25 to 39 in good health.

The genes are TRBV28 and TRBJ2-4; 7 nucleotides line up with TRBD1. The germline CDR1 and CDR2 sequences are MDHEN and SYDVKM. The V and J ends lost 5 bases and 7 bases, in that order; junction bases with no gene match: 8. The CDR3 spans 14 residues. CDR3 region: CASSPPGQKNIQYF. The CDR3 DNA is TGTGCCAGCAGTCCGCCGGGACAGAAGAACATTCAGTACTTC.

This clone was detected ten times or more. V usage is TRBV18 and J usage is TRBJ1-1; 7 bases match TRBD1. The V segment lost 3 bases and the J segment 6 bases; nucleotides outside the gene matches: 10. The length of the CDR3 is 15 residues. Germline loops: CDR1 KGHSH, CDR2 LQKENI. In DNA form, the CDR3 reads TGTGCCAGCTCACCCACACAGGGGTTGGAAGCTGAAGCTTTCTTT. Translation gives CASSPTQGLEAEAFF.

V gene TRBV19 combines with J gene TRBJ2-7, with D perhaps matching TRBD2 (6 bases). CDR3 length equals 16 residues. With 6 bases removed from V and 7 bases from J, the gap between germline ends came to 25 bases. Germline values: CDR1 LNHDA, CDR2 SQIVND (reference sequence). CDR3 amino acids: CASSPQDDPAGREQYF. The CDR3 DNA reads as TGTGCCAGTAGCCCCCAAGACGACCCCGCGGGGAGGGAGCAGTACTTC.

This clone occurred once. CDR3 in amino acids: CATPYGYTF. In DNA, the CDR3 is TGTGCCACCCCATATGGCTACACCTTC. The V call is TRBV25-1, the J call TRBJ1-2; no clear D. There are 9 residues in the CDR3. Germline loops: CDR1 MGHDK, CDR2 SYGVNS. The V gene lost 10 bases and the J gene lost 5 bases, with 5 bases spanning the gap.

A note on this clone: This same CDR3 is encoded by further DNA sequences in the sample. The chain uses TRBV11-2 and TRBJ2-7; TRBD2 matches at 9 bases. The CDR3 length is 13 residues. Trimming removed 5 bases from V and 2 bases from J; junction bases left unmatched: 1. CDR1 is SGHAT and CDR2 is FQNNGV in the germline V gene. CDR3 region: CASSLAGTYEQYF. In DNA form, the CDR3 reads TGTGCCAGCAGCCTAGCGGGGACCTACGAGCAGTACTTC. Using reference TRBV11-2 and TRBJ2-7 for the parts outside the CDR3, the full variable domain is EAGVAQSPRYKIIEKRQSVAFWCNPISGHATLYWYQQILGQGPKLLIQFQNNGVVDDSQLPKDRFSAERLKGVDSTLKIQPAKLEDSAVYLCASSLAGTYEQYFGPGTRLTVT.

The chain is built from TRBV19 and TRBJ2-3; D is perhaps TRBD2 (6 bases). Per germline, CDR1 LNHDA and CDR2 SQIVND (reference sequence). The CDR3 is made up of 15 amino acids. Trimming stripped 5 bases from V and 4 bases from J, with 16 bases between. CDR3 region: CASSYGDQRADTQYF. CDR3 DNA: TGTGCCAGTAGTTACGGGGACCAGCGGGCAGATACGCAGTATTTT. Complete variable domain (other parts from reference TRBV19 and TRBJ2-3): DGGITQSPKYLFRKEGQNVTLSCEQNLNHDAMYWYRQDPGQGLRLIYYSQIVNDFQKGDIAEGYSVSREKKESFPLTVTSAQKNPTAFYLCASSYGDQRADTQYFGPGTRLTVL.

The V call is TRBV7-3, the J call TRBJ2-3; D possibly corresponds to TRBD1 (6 bases). The CDR3 has 13 residues. CDR1 is SGHTA, CDR2 FQGTGA, per germline. Trimming left V 5 bases short and J 6 bases short, with 12 bases between. In DNA form, the CDR3 reads TGTGCCAGCAGCACAGGGCAAGACGATACGCAGTATTTT. It yields the protein CASSTGQDDTQYF.

V gene TRBV28 combines with J gene TRBJ2-4; D perhaps matches TRBD2 (6 bases). The CDR3 is made up of 13 amino acids. In germline, CDR1 is MDHEN, CDR2 SYDVKM. V lost 4 bases and J lost 6, with 10 bases in between. CDR3: CASSSGRLNIQYF. The DNA for the CDR3 is TGTGCCAGCAGTTCGGGGAGGTTAAACATTCAGTACTTC.

About this clone itself: One junction end does not reproduce the germline sequence, and a read error may be involved. The chain couples TRBV29-1 to TRBJ2-7; 9 nucleotides agree with TRBD2. Germline values: CDR1 SQVTM, CDR2 ANQGSEA. The CDR3 has 13 amino acids. This CDR3 is CGVVPSGRPEQYF. CDR3 coding DNA: TGCGGCGTTGTCCCAAGCGGGAGGCCCGAGCAGTACTTC.

V and J are TRBV30 and TRBJ2-7; 10 nucleotides align to TRBD2. The CDR3 consists of 12 residues. V was clipped by 4 bases and J by 5 bases; unmatched bases: 2. Looked up from germline, CDR1 is GTSNPN and CDR2 is SVGIG (reference sequence). CDR3 amino acids: CAWTSGSHEQYF. In nucleotides, the CDR3 is TGTGCCTGGACTAGCGGGAGCCACGAGCAGTACTTC.

V usage is TRBV6-1 and J usage is TRBJ2-7; unclear D gene. CDR3 size: 14 residues. Germline assignment: CDR1 MNHNS and CDR2 SASEGT. Trimming removed 4 bases from V and 4 bases from J, with 14 bases in between. The CDR3, as DNA: TGTGCCAGCAGTGTGGCAGGAAACCTATACGAGCAGTACTTC. Translation gives CASSVAGNLYEQYF.

V usage is TRBV5-1 and J usage is TRBJ1-4; D unclear. Germline V gene lookup returns CDR1 SGHRS and CDR2 YFSETQ. Trimming cost V 2 bases and J 8 bases, with 13 bases left between them. The CDR3 loop spans 14 amino acids. CDR3 region: CASSLDHNEEKLFF. The CDR3 region has the DNA TGCGCCAGCAGCTTAGACCACAATGAGGAAAAACTGTTTTTT. The complete variable domain, with remaining parts taken from reference TRBV5-1 and TRBJ1-4, reads KAGVTQTPRYLIKTRGQQVTLSCSPISGHRSVSWYQQTPGQGLQFLFEYFSETQRNKGNFPGRFSGRQFSNSRSEMNVSTLELGDSALYLCASSLDHNEEKLFFGSGTQLSVL.

This chain uses TRBV28 with TRBJ2-7; 13 bases line up with TRBD2. Germline V gene sequence: CDR1 MDHEN, CDR2 SYDVKM. The CDR3 is made up of 15 amino acids. J lost 5 bases, V lost 7 bases, and 8 bases had no gene match. The CDR3 reads CASNTLGTSGNEQYF. In nucleotides, the CDR3 is TGTGCCAGCAACACACTGGGGACTAGCGGGAACGAGCAGTACTTC. The whole variable domain, filled in from reference TRBV28 and TRBJ2-7, reads DVKVTQSSRYLVKRTGEKVFLECVQDMDHENMFWYRQDPGLGLRLIYFSYDVKMKEKGDIPEGYSVSREKKERFSLILESASTNQTSMYLCASNTLGTSGNEQYFGPGTRLTVT.

The rearrangement joins TRBV7-9 to TRBJ2-3; D is unclear. From germline, CDR1 is SEHNR and CDR2 FQNEAQ (reference sequence). V was trimmed by 7 bases and J by 6 bases, leaving 8 bases between them. The CDR3 is made up of 11 amino acids. The DNA of the CDR3 is TGTGCCAGCACGATCTCCGATACGCAGTATTTT. Translation gives CASTISDTQYF.

This clone was detected ten times or more. The J gene is TRBJ1-3, the V gene TRBV9, with D perhaps matching TRBD1 (6 bases). The CDR3 contains 15 residues. Trimming stripped 4 bases from V and 0 bases from J, with 11 bases between. CDR1 SGDLS and CDR2 YYNGEE come from the germline V gene. CDR3 coding DNA: TGTGCCAGCAGCCCTCCGGGGGCCTCTGGAAACACCATATATTTT. Its translation: CASSPPGASGNTIYF.

The V call is TRBV19, the J call TRBJ1-5, with 8 bases identical to TRBD1. J lost 6 bases, V lost 5 bases, and 6 bases had no gene match. The CDR3 extends over 14 amino acids. In germline, CDR1 is LNHDA, CDR2 SQIVND (reference sequence). CDR3 sequence (DNA): TGTGCCAGTAGTGAGGACAGGGTGTTTCAGCCCCAGCATTTT. Protein sequence: CASSEDRVFQPQHF.

The rearrangement joins TRBV25-1 to TRBJ1-1; D call uncertain. V lost 5 bases and J lost 1, with 5 bases in between. This CDR3 has 12 amino acids. The germline V gene has CDR1 MGHDK and CDR2 SYGVNS. CDR3 residues: CASSPRNTEAFF. DNA for the CDR3: TGTGCCAGCAGTCCGCGGAACACTGAAGCTTTCTTT.

V is TRBV5-1 and J is TRBJ2-3; tentative D call: TRBD1 (6 bases). The ends were cut back, 0 bases at V and 2 bases at J, with 10 bases in the middle. From germline, CDR1 is SGHRS and CDR2 YFSETQ. This CDR3 contains 15 residues. Here the CDR3 DNA reads TGCGCCAGCAGCTTGGTAGGGGGAACCACAGATACGCAGTATTTT. Translating gives CASSLVGGTTDTQYF.

This clone was seen more than once but under ten times. The J gene is TRBJ1-2, the V gene TRBV28; D is undetermined. Looked up from germline, CDR1 is MDHEN and CDR2 is SYDVKM. This CDR3 contains 11 residues. V was clipped by 4 bases and J by 7 bases, with 7 bases between them. The CDR3 is CASSSRSGYTF. CDR3 nucleotide sequence: TGTGCCAGCAGTTCCAGGAGTGGCTACACCTTC.

On this clone itself: Other nucleotide sequences in the sample specify the same CDR3. The rearrangement links TRBV28 to TRBJ2-6; D is unclear. The CDR3 spans 15 residues. V lost 4 bases, J lost 0 bases, and 7 bases lay in between. Looked up from germline, CDR1 is MDHEN and CDR2 is SYDVKM. CDR3 region: CASSSPSSGANVLTF. CDR3 bases: TGTGCCAGCAGTTCTCCTAGCTCTGGGGCCAACGTCCTGACTTTC.

The CDR3 nucleotides read TGCGCCAGCAGCTCGAGCGGAGAGATCCAAGAGACCCAGTACTTC. It codes for CASSSSGEIQETQYF. V is TRBV5-1 and J is TRBJ2-5; weak D call: TRBD2 (5 bases). The length of the CDR3 is 15 residues. Trimming left V 3 bases short and J 1 base short, with 13 bases between. Germline-derived CDR1 and CDR2 are SGHRS and YFSETQ.

The CDR3 DNA sequence: TGTGCCAGCAGCATTACCGGGACGGGGGCTAGCGATGAGCAGTTCTTC. Encoded protein: CASSITGTGASDEQFF. V usage is TRBV9 and J usage is TRBJ2-1; either TRBD1 or TRBD2 may fit D (6 bases each). The CDR3 has 16 amino acids. CDR1 and CDR2 (germline): SGDLS, YYNGEE. Trimming left V 4 bases short and J 8 bases short, with 22 bases between.